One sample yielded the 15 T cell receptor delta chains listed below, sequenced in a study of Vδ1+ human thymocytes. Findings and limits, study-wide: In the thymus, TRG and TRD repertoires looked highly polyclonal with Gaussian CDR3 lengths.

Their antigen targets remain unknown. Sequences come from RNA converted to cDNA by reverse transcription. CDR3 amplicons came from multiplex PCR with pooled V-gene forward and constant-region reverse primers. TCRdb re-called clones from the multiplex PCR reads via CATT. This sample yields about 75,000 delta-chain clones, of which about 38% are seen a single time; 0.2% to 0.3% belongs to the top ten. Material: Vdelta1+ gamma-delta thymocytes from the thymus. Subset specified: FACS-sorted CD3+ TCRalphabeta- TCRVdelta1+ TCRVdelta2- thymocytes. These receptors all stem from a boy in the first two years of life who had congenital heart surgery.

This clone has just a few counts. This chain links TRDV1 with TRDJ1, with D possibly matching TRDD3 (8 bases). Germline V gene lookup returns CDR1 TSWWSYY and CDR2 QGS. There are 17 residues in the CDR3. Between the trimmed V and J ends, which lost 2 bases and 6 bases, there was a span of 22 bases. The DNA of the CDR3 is TGTGCTCTTGGGGAATCGTTCCTACCTGGGGGACAAAATAAACTCATCTTT. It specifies CALGESFLPGGQNKLIF.

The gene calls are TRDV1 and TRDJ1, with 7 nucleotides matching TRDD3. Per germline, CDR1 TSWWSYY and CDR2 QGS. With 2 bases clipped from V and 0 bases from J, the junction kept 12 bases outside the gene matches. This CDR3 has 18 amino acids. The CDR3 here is CALGESAVTGAYTDKLIF. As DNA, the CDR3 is TGTGCTCTTGGGGAATCGGCCGTTACTGGGGCGTACACCGATAAACTCATCTTT.

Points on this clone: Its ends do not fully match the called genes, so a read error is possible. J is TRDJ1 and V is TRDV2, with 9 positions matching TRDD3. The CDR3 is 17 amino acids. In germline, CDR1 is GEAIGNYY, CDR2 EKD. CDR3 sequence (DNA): TGTGCCTGTGCCACCGTTGGCTGGGGGATCAACACCGATAAACTCATCTTT. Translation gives CACATVGWGINTDKLIF.

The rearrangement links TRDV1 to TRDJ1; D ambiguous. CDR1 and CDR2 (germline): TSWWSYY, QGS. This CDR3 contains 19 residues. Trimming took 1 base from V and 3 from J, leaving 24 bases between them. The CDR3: CALGEPVRLRPHFADKLIF. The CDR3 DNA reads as TGTGCTCTTGGGGAACCGGTGCGTCTACGTCCCCATTTCGCCGATAAACTCATCTTT.

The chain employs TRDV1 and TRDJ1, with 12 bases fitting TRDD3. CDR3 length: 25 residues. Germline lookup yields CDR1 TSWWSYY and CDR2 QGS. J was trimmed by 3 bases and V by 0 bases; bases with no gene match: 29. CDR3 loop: CALGELFMRDLPQSLGDTVSDKLIF. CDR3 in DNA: TGTGCTCTTGGGGAACTATTCATGCGCGACCTTCCCCAATCCCTGGGGGATACGGTTTCCGATAAACTCATCTTT.

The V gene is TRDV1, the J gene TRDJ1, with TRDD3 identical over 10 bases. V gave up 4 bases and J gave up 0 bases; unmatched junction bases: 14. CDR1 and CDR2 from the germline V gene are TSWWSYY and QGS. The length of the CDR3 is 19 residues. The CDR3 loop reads CALGGLHMNWGINTDKLIF. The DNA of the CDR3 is TGTGCTCTTGGGGGACTACATATGAACTGGGGGATCAACACCGATAAACTCATCTTT.

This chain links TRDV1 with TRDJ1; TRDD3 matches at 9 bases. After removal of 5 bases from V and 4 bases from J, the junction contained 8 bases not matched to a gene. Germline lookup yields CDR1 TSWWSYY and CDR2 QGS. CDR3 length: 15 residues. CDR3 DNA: TGTGCTCTTGGGTCCTATAGGGGATACGTCGATAAACTCATCTTT. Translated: CALGSYRGYVDKLIF.

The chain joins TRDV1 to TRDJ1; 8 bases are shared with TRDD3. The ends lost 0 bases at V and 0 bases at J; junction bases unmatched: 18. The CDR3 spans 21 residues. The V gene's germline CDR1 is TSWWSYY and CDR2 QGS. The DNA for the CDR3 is TGTGCTCTTGGGGAACTACATTCCCTGCTACTGGGGGGCCCGTACACCGATAAACTCATCTTT. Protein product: CALGELHSLLLGGPYTDKLIF.

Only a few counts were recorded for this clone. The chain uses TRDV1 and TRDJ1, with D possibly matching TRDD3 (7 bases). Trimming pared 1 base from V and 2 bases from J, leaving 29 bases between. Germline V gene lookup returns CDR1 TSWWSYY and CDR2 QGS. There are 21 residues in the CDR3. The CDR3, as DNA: TGTGCTCTTGGGGAACCTTGTCCTACCCACCGGGGGGGATCCGATACCGATAAACTCATCTTT. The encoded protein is CALGEPCPTHRGGSDTDKLIF.

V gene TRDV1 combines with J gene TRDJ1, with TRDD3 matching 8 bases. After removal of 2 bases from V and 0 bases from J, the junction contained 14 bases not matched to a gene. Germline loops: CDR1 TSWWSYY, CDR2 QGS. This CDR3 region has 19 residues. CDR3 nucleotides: TGTGCTCTTGGGGAAAACTTGCCTGAATCACTGGGGGACACCGATAAACTCATCTTT. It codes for CALGENLPESLGDTDKLIF.

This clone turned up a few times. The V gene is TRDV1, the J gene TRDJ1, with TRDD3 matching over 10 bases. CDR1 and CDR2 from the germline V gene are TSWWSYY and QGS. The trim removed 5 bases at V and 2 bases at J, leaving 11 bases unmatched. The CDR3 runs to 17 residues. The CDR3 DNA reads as TGTGCTCTTGGGAACCTGGGGGATAGATCAGGGACCGATAAACTCATCTTT. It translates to CALGNLGDRSGTDKLIF.

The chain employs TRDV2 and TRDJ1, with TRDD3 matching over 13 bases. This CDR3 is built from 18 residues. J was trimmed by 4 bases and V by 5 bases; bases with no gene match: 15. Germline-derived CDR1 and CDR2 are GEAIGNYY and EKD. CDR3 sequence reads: CACVLYWGIRWNGDKLIF. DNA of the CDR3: TGTGCCTGTGTCCTCTACTGGGGGATACGGTGGAACGGCGATAAACTCATCTTT.

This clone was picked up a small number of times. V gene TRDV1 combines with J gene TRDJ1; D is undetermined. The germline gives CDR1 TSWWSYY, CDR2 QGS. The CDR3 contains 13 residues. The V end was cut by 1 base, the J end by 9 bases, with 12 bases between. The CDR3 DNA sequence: TGTGCTCTTGGGGAACGAGCCGGTATGGAACTCATCTTT. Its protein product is CALGERAGMELIF.

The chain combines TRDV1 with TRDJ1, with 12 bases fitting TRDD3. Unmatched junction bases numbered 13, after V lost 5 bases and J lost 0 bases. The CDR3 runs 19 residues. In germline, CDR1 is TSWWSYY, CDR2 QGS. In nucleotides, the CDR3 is TGTGCTCTTGGGTACCCCATCACTGGGGGATACCCTAACACCGATAAACTCATCTTT. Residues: CALGYPITGGYPNTDKLIF.

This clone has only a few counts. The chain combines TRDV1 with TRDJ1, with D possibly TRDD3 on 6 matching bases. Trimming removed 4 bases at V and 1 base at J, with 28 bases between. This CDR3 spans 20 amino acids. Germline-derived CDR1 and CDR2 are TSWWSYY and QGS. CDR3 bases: TGTGCTCTTGGGGGGGGTTGTAAGGACGTGAGGGGGAACGTCACCGATAAACTCATCTTT. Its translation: CALGGGCKDVRGNVTDKLIF.